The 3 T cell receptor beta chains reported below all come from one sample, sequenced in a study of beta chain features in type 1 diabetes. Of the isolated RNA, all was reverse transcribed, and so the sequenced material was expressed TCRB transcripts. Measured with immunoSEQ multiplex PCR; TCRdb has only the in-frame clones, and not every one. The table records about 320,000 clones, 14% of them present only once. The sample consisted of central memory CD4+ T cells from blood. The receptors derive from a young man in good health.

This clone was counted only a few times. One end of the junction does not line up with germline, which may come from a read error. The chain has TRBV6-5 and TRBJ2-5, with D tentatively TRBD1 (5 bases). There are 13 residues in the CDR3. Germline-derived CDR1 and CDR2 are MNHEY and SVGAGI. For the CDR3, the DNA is TGTGCCATCAGTGGCGGCAGGGAAGAGACCCAGTACTTC. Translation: CAISGGREETQYF.

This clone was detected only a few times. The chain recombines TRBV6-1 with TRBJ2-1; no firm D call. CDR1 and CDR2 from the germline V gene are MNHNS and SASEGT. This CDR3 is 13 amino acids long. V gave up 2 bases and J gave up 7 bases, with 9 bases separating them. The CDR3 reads CASSETGSNEQFF. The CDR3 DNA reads TGTGCCAGCAGTGAAACCGGAAGTAATGAGCAGTTCTTC.

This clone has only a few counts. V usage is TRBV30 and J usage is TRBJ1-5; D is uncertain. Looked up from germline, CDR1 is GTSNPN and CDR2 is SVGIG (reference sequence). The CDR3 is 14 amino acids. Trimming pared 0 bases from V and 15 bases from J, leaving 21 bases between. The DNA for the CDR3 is TGTGCCTGGAGTGTTGGGTTAGAACGGGCCACCAGGCATTTT. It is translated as CAWSVGLERATRHF.